This T cell receptor beta chain is drawn from a study of tumor and adjacent non-tumor tissue in lung cancer. The template was RNA from unsorted bulk tissue. Chemotherapy-naive patients with new lung cancer underwent thoracic surgery in China, August–late 2014. TCRbeta libraries were built with three rounds of nested PCR, modified from ARM-PCR. TCRdb reprocessed the multiplex PCR reads with MiXCR, giving one entry per CDR3 protein. The sample consists of 89,000 or so distinct CDR3 sequences, roughly three fifths of them appearing once. This CDR3 is built from 13 residues. The germline gives CDR1 MDHEN, CDR2 SYDVKM. With regard to this clonotype: A read error is possible here, since a much larger clone lies one base away.

The J gene is TRBJ2-5, the V gene TRBV28; D not certain. The sequencing input was lung tumor tissue. This receptor was obtained from a man in his 70s with non-small cell lung cancer. The CDR3: CASSFPNQEIQYF. CDR3 DNA: TGTGCCAGCAGTTTCCCTAACCAAGAGATCCAGTACTTC.